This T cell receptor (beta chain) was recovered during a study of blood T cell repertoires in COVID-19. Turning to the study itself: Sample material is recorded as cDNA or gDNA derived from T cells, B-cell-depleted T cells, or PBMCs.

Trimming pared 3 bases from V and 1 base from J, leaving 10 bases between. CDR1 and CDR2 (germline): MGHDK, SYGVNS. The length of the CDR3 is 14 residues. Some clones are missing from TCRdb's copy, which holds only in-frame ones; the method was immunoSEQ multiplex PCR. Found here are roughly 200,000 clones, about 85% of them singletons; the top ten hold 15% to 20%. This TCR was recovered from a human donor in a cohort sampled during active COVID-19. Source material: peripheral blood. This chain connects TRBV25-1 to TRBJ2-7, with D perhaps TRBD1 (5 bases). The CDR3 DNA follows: TGTGCCAGCAGTGACCAGGGTGTATCCTACGAGCAGTACTTC. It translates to CASSDQGVSYEQYF.